Listed here are 30 T cell receptor beta chains from one sample, sequenced in a study of control samples from healthy donors and cancer patients. Profiling relied on immunoSEQ multiplex PCR, and the TCRdb table lists in-frame clones only, not all of them. The sample carries some 110,000 clones, approximately 90% recorded once. Sequenced material: PBMCs. These receptor sequences come from a woman in her forties or fifties with colorectal cancer.

The gene calls are TRBV10-1 and TRBJ2-7; 10 bases are a match to TRBD1. CDR1 is WNHNN, CDR2 SYGVQD, per germline (reference sequence). After removal of 3 bases from V and 5 bases from J, the junction contained 7 bases not matched to a gene. The CDR3 is 15 residues long. In DNA, the CDR3 is TGCGCCAGCAGTGAACCGGGACAGGGGATCAACGAGCAGTACTTC. Translated, it gives CASSEPGQGINEQYF.

This clone was counted a single time. CDR3 DNA sequence: TGTGCCAGCACCTCGAGGGGGCGCGGCACTGAAGCTTTCTTT. The encoded protein is CASTSRGRGTEAFF. V gene TRBV6-5 combines with J gene TRBJ1-1; TRBD1 aligns across 7 bases. Losses at the gene ends were 7 bases for V and 4 bases for J; bases not matched to a gene: 9. Germline values: CDR1 MNHEY, CDR2 SVGAGI. The CDR3 length is 14 residues.

The chain's CDR3 is CASSQLGQGNTIYF. The CDR3 nucleotides are TGTGCCAGCAGCCAGCTAGGGCAGGGAAACACCATATATTTT. V is TRBV3-1 (or the pseudogene TRBV3-2) and J is TRBJ1-3; no clear D. Germline V gene sequence: CDR1 LGHDT, CDR2 YNNKEL (reference sequence). Trimming cost V 3 bases and J 4 bases, with 10 bases left between them. This CDR3 has 14 amino acids.

This chain links TRBV21-1 with TRBJ1-5; TRBD1, the table's D call, lacks a check against the DNA. TRBV21-1 is tagged as a pseudogene. The CDR3 length is 18 residues. DNA of the CDR3: TGTGCCAGCGGGGAGGGGGACAGGGCGACCTGGAGGTTTCAGCCCCAGCATTTT. It codes for CASGEGDRATWRFQPQHF.

The chain recombines TRBV28 with TRBJ1-2; no clear D. Germline values: CDR1 MDHEN, CDR2 SYDVKM. V shed 5 bases and J shed 4 bases, with 17 bases lying between them. The CDR3 sequence is 15 residues long. As DNA, the CDR3 is TGTGCCAGCAGTCCCAGGAAGATGAGTCCCTATGGCTACACCTTC. Its protein product is CASSPRKMSPYGYTF.

V usage is TRBV7-9 and J usage is TRBJ2-1; 16 bases line up with TRBD2. J was trimmed by 7 bases and V by 1 base; bases with no gene match: 4. From germline, CDR1 is SEHNR and CDR2 FQNEAQ (reference sequence). This CDR3 region has 17 residues. The CDR3 sequence is CASSLVGTSGGANEQFF. CDR3 nucleotide sequence: TGTGCCAGCAGCTTAGTTGGGACTAGCGGGGGGGCTAATGAGCAGTTCTTC.

The chain uses TRBV6-5 and TRBJ1-3; D is ambiguous. The V and J ends lost 8 bases and 2 bases respectively, with 13 bases between them. The CDR3 length is 14 residues. Germline CDR1 is MNHEY and CDR2 is SVGAGI. The CDR3 sequence is CASLYADPGNTIYF. The CDR3 DNA is TGTGCCAGCTTATATGCCGACCCTGGAAACACCATATATTTT.

The rearrangement joins TRBV5-1 to TRBJ2-3, with D perhaps matching TRBD1 (5 bases). V was trimmed by 1 base and J by 4 bases, leaving 19 bases between them. This CDR3 region has 17 residues. Germline V gene sequence: CDR1 SGHRS, CDR2 YFSETQ. The CDR3 spells CASSLSPEGAGADTQYF. CDR3 coding DNA: TGCGCCAGCAGCTTGTCCCCGGAAGGGGCAGGTGCAGATACGCAGTATTTT.

The chain uses TRBV12-5 and TRBJ2-1; unclear D gene. Germline CDR1 is LGHNT and CDR2 is FRNRAP. The CDR3 runs 16 residues. Between the trimmed V and J ends, which lost 2 bases and 0 bases, there was a span of 11 bases. CDR3 DNA: TGTGCTAGTGGTTTGAGCTCCCTCAGCTCCTACAATGAGCAGTTCTTC. It codes for CASGLSSLSSYNEQFF.

The chain employs TRBV27 and TRBJ1-5; maybe TRBD1 (6 bases). Germline CDR1 MNHEY, CDR2 SMNVEV (reference sequence). The germline V and J ends were trimmed by 5 bases and 2 bases, with 13 bases remaining between them. The CDR3 is 15 amino acids. The CDR3 region is CASSPPHRGNQPQHF. DNA of the CDR3: TGTGCCAGCAGTCCGCCTCACAGGGGCAATCAGCCCCAGCATTTT.

This sequence joins TRBV7-8 and TRBJ1-4; D gene uncertain. Trimming cost V 5 bases and J 0 bases, with 10 bases left between them. Germline V gene data show CDR1 as SGHVS and CDR2 as FQNEAQ. This CDR3 is 15 amino acids long. The CDR3 spells CASSHGDSTNEKLFF. The CDR3 DNA sequence: TGTGCCAGCAGCCACGGAGATTCAACTAATGAAAAACTGTTTTTT.

The chain employs TRBV27 and TRBJ1-5; D is perhaps TRBD1 (5 bases). The CDR3 contains 14 residues. The germline gives CDR1 MNHEY, CDR2 SMNVEV (reference sequence). The V and J ends lost 6 bases and 2 bases respectively, with 11 bases between them. The CDR3 DNA reads as TGTGCCAGCAGCTACACAGGTCGCAATCAGCCCCAGCATTTT. This sequence encodes CASSYTGRNQPQHF.

This rearrangement joins TRBV6-6 to TRBJ2-3; 14 bases match TRBD2. Germline V CDR1 and CDR2: MNHNY, SVGAGI (reference sequence). The CDR3 consists of 17 residues. The V gene end was trimmed by 5 bases and the J gene end by 0 bases; junction bases not matched to a gene: 4. CDR3 in amino acids: CASSRLAGGYSTDTQYF. CDR3 DNA: TGTGCCAGCAGTCGACTAGCGGGGGGGTATAGCACAGATACGCAGTATTTT.

The CDR3: CASSLYPRKTQYF. In nucleotides, the CDR3 is TGCGCCAGCAGCTTATATCCGAGGAAGACCCAGTACTTC. The chain links TRBV5-1 to TRBJ2-5; D ambiguous. The CDR3 runs 13 residues. The germline gives CDR1 SGHRS, CDR2 YFSETQ. Trimming took off 2 bases at V and 6 bases at J, with 11 bases between the two ends.

The rearrangement links TRBV21-1 to TRBJ2-7; the D call in the table, TRBD2, was not verified against the DNA. TRBV21-1 is a known pseudogene. CDR3 length equals 13 residues. The CDR3 DNA is TGTGCCAGCAGGCAGATTGGGACTCTCGAGCAGTACTTC. This sequence encodes CASRQIGTLEQYF.

The V call is TRBV6-1, the J call TRBJ2-5, with TRBD2 matching over 9 bases. Germline loops: CDR1 MNHNS, CDR2 SASEGT. Trimming at V came to 2 bases and at J to 4 bases, leaving 14 bases not matched to a gene. This CDR3 comprises 18 residues. CDR3 residues: CASSESPSGVPLGETQYF. DNA for the CDR3: TGTGCCAGCAGTGAATCACCTAGCGGGGTACCGCTGGGAGAGACCCAGTACTTC.

The CDR3 here is CASRGQGSTQYF. DNA for the CDR3: TGTGCCAGCAGAGGACAGGGATCGACGCAGTATTTT. The chain combines TRBV6-5 with TRBJ2-3; TRBD1 agrees at 8 bases. There are 12 residues in the CDR3. Germline V gives CDR1 MNHEY, CDR2 SVGAGI. Germline trimming cut 6 bases from V and 9 bases from J; bases unmatched to any gene: 5.

CDR3 loop: CASSRTGTGDNEQFF. In DNA form, the CDR3 reads TGTGCCAGCAGCCGAACCGGGACAGGGGACAATGAGCAGTTCTTC. The chain carries TRBV4-2 and TRBJ2-1, with 10 bases lining up with TRBD1. This CDR3 has 15 amino acids. The V and J ends lost 4 bases and 5 bases, in that order; junction bases with no gene match: 5. Germline V lookup: CDR1 LGHNA, CDR2 YNFKEQ.

This clone has just one count. The chain carries TRBV2 and TRBJ1-3, with no clear D. The V end was cut by 5 bases, the J end by 0 bases, with 8 bases between. Germline V gives CDR1 SNHLY, CDR2 FYNNEI. This CDR3 is 14 amino acids long. CDR3 sequence (DNA): TGTGCCAGCAGTCCGACATCCTCTGGAAACACCATATATTTT. The encoded protein is CASSPTSSGNTIYF.

The V call is TRBV28, the J call TRBJ1-5; the D gene is possibly TRBD1 (6 bases). This CDR3 contains 14 residues. Per the germline V gene, CDR1 is MDHEN and CDR2 is SYDVKM. Trimming stripped 3 bases from V and 5 bases from J, with 11 bases between. The CDR3 region is CASSFGQNYQPQHF. The CDR3 bases are TGTGCCAGCAGTTTTGGACAGAATTATCAGCCCCAGCATTTT.

V and J are TRBV6-4 and TRBJ1-1, with 7 bases matching TRBD1. The CDR3 is made up of 18 amino acids. The ends lost 2 bases at V and 1 base at J; junction bases unmatched: 13. Germline-derived CDR1 and CDR2 are MRHNA and SNTAGT. CDR3 sequence: CASSDRGQIREENTEAFF. CDR3 sequence (DNA): TGTGCCAGCAGTGACAGGGGACAGATCAGGGAGGAGAACACTGAAGCTTTCTTT.

This chain uses TRBV30 with TRBJ1-2, with D tentatively TRBD1 (5 bases). Germline CDR1 is GTSNPN and CDR2 is SVGIG (reference sequence). V shed 1 base and J shed 3 bases, with 15 bases lying between them. The CDR3 sequence is 15 residues long. The CDR3 sequence is CAWSGSREIYYGYTF. The CDR3 DNA reads as TGTGCCTGGAGTGGGTCCAGGGAAATCTACTATGGCTACACCTTC.

The V and J genes are TRBV5-4 and TRBJ1-1; no reliable D call. There are 14 residues in the CDR3. The germline V gene has CDR1 SGHNT and CDR2 YYREEE (reference sequence). Trimming cost V 4 bases and J 2 bases, with 12 bases left between them. CDR3: CASSIQWFNTEAFF. Here the CDR3 DNA reads TGTGCCAGCAGCATACAGTGGTTTAACACTGAAGCTTTCTTT.

This chain joins TRBV5-1 and TRBJ2-5; TRBD2 matches 7 bases. J was trimmed by 5 bases and V by 3 bases; bases with no gene match: 7. Germline V gene lookup returns CDR1 SGHRS and CDR2 YFSETQ. The CDR3 length is 14 residues. CDR3 in amino acids: CASSSPGGRETQYF. The CDR3 DNA follows: TGCGCCAGCAGCTCCCCGGGAGGCAGGGAGACCCAGTACTTC.

The J gene is TRBJ2-7, the V gene TRBV28, with a tentative D call TRBD1 (6 bases). The CDR3 contains 13 residues. The V and J ends lost 5 bases and 3 bases respectively, with 11 bases between them. CDR1 MDHEN and CDR2 SYDVKM come from the germline V gene. The CDR3 reads CASSPDRGYEQYF. The CDR3 region has the DNA TGTGCCAGCAGTCCGGACAGAGGCTACGAGCAGTACTTC.

The chain combines TRBV11-2 with TRBJ1-2; D is unclear. CDR1 and CDR2 from the germline V gene are SGHAT and FQNNGV. This CDR3 region has 16 residues. Trimming took off 5 bases at V and 0 bases at J, with 16 bases between the two ends. The CDR3 nucleotides read TGTGCCAGCAGCCCCCCAACAGCCGTTTCTAACTATGGCTACACCTTC. It specifies CASSPPTAVSNYGYTF. Using reference TRBV11-2 and TRBJ1-2 for the parts outside the CDR3, the full variable domain is EAGVAQSPRYKIIEKRQSVAFWCNPISGHATLYWYQQILGQGPKLLIQFQNNGVVDDSQLPKDRFSAERLKGVDSTLKIQPAKLEDSAVYLCASSPPTAVSNYGYTFGSGTRLTVV.

This chain joins TRBV6-5 and TRBJ2-1, with D possibly being TRBD2 (6 bases). The CDR3 extends over 16 amino acids. V was shortened by 0 bases and J by 7 bases, with 16 bases between the two germline ends. Germline lookup yields CDR1 MNHEY and CDR2 SVGAGI. The CDR3 DNA is TGTGCCAGCAGTTACTCGTTTCGGCTGGAGGGTAATGAGCAGTTCTTC. Protein sequence: CASSYSFRLEGNEQFF.

The CDR3 DNA is TGTGCCATCTCCCCCCGGGGGAATAATTCACCCCTCCACTTT. Translation: CAISPRGNNSPLHF. The chain couples TRBV10-3 to TRBJ1-6; perhaps TRBD1 as D (5 bases). The CDR3 has 14 amino acids. The V and J ends lost 8 bases and 5 bases respectively, with 13 bases between them. In germline, CDR1 is ENHRY, CDR2 SYGVKD.

The chain joins TRBV14 to TRBJ1-2, with D hard to call. V lost 6 bases to trimming and J lost 3 bases, with 8 bases between them. CDR1 and CDR2 (germline): SGHDN, FVKESK. CDR3 length: 12 amino acids. In DNA, the CDR3 is TGTGCCAGCAGTCTAAACCACTATGGCTACACCTTC. Amino acids: CASSLNHYGYTF.

The chain has TRBV2 and TRBJ1-6, with 7 bases lining up with TRBD1. V lost 5 bases to trimming and J lost 6 bases; unmatched junction nucleotides: 4. Germline CDR1 is SNHLY and CDR2 is FYNNEI. CDR3 size: 14 residues. The CDR3 sequence: CASSRQGTNSPLHF. CDR3 DNA sequence: TGTGCCAGCAGTCGACAGGGTACTAATTCACCCCTCCACTTT.